This T cell receptor beta chain stems from a study of beta chain features in type 1 diabetes. Turning to the study itself: Cells sorted and examined across all samples totaled 107,917,701. General study results and limits: Patients showed naive, central memory and Treg TCRB repertoires that appeared more similar than those of healthy donors. Equally in patients and controls, PCR might preferentially amplify shorter templates.

This clone came up a few times. Its antigen is not identified. The germline gives CDR1 MRHNA, CDR2 SNTAGT. V lost 4 bases and J lost 1, with 12 bases in between. This CDR3 spans 15 amino acids. CD4+ naive, central memory, regulatory and stem cell-like memory cells were sorted via CD45RO/CCR7/CD25/CD127/CD95/CD27. As every portion of the isolated RNA was reverse transcribed, the sequencing read expressed TCRB transcripts. Generated by immunoSEQ multiplex PCR, the TCRdb table keeps only in-frame clones and is missing some. The sample consists of about 620,000 clones, roughly a sixth of them appearing once.

The chain employs TRBV6-4 and TRBJ2-3, with D perhaps TRBD2 (5 bases). The sample was naive CD4+ T cells from blood. The receptor's source is a man younger than 35 in good health. The CDR3 DNA is TGTGCCAGCAGTGCCCCAGCGGTCGGCACAGATACGCAGTATTTT. Translating it yields CASSAPAVGTDTQYF.